These 2 T cell receptor beta chains share one sample of origin, sequenced in a study of a mutant IDH1 vaccine in newly diagnosed glioma (dated by TCRdb to the early 2020s). Taken with the paper, the label for time point translates to: baseline, week 1 (first vaccination visit). The treatment or condition label here, explained by the study, means: pre-vaccination baseline after standard-of-care therapy. To prepare the library, the immunoSEQ multiplex PCR assay was applied. Here the immuneACCESS table is served through TCRdb, limited to in-frame sequences with V and J called. Missing clones are a known gap in these copies; in checked studies unresolved V genes cover under half, and the rest lacks a known reason. The sample data list tens of thousands of clones, and more than 85% of these were observed just once. The biggest ten clones account for 9.2% of the sample. The material was PBMCs, obtained from a glioma patient treated with radiotherapy, temozolomide or both. The receptors stem from a man aged 25 to 40 with glioma.

This chain uses TRBV25-1 with TRBJ1-2; D remains unclear. The germline CDR1 and CDR2 sequences are MGHDK and SYGVNS. V was shortened by 0 bases and J by 8 bases, with 13 bases between the two germline ends. The CDR3 length is 14 residues. The CDR3 protein is CASSEYLDGSGYTF. DNA of the CDR3: TGTGCCAGCAGTGAATATCTGGATGGGAGCGGCTACACCTTC.

This clone turned up a few times. V is TRBV5-1 and J is TRBJ2-1; D gene uncertain. CDR3 length: 15 amino acids. Trimming shortened V by 0 bases and J by 0 bases, and 7 bases separated the two germline ends. The V gene's germline CDR1 is SGHRS and CDR2 YFSETQ. CDR3 sequence: CASSLAEPSYNEQFF. CDR3 nucleotide sequence: TGCGCCAGCAGCTTGGCCGAACCCTCCTACAATGAGCAGTTCTTC.